The clone carrying this TCR beta chain was seen a few times. Its antigen is as yet unknown. PCR or immunohistochemistry showed mismatch repair deficiency in every enrolled patient. A few pembrolizumab responders had their TCRs sequenced. The record originates from a study of PD-1 blockade in mismatch repair-deficient tumors. As for the study in general: Patients had approximately 13 mismatch repair-deficient cancer types, all previously treated and progressing. Study outcomes and limitations: Tumor-resident clones, often absent from pretreatment blood, expanded after pembrolizumab and then contracted.

Repertoires were generated with immunoSEQ multiplex PCR, while TCRdb's copy carries only in-frame clones and drops some. The data contain 90,000 to 130,000 clones, over 60% of them singletons. The germline CDR1 and CDR2 sequences are MNHEY and SMNVEV (reference sequence). V gave up 8 bases and J gave up 4 bases, with 3 bases separating them. The CDR3 consists of 9 residues. This TCR came from an adult with mismatch repair-deficient cancer. The chain uses TRBV27 and TRBJ2-7, with unresolved D. Sequences were derived from peripheral blood, sampled about 60 weeks after starting pembrolizumab. In DNA, the CDR3 is TGTGCCAGCGGATACGAGCAGTACTTC. It translates to CASGYEQYF.